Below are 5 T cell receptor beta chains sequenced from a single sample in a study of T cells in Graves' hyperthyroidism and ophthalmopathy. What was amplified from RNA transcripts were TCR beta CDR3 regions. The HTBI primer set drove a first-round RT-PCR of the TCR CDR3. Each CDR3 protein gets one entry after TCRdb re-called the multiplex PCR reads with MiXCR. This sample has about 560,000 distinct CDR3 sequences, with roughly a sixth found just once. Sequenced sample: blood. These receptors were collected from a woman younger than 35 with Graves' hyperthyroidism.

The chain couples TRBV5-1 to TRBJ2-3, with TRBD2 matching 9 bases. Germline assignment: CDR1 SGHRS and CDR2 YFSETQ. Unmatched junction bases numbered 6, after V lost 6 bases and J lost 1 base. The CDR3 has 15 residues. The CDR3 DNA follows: TGCGCCAGCAACTACATAGCGGGAGGCACAGATACGCAGTATTTT. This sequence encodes CASNYIAGGTDTQYF. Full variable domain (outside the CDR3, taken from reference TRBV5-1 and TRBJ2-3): KAGVTQTPRYLIKTRGQQVTLSCSPISGHRSVSWYQQTPGQGLQFLFEYFSETQRNKGNFPGRFSGRQFSNSRSEMNVSTLELGDSALYLCASNYIAGGTDTQYFGPGTRLTVL.

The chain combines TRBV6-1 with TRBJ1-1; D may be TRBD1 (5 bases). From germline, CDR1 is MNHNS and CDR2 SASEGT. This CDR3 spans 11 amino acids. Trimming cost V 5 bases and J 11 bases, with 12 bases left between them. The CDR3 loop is CASSSTGGAFF. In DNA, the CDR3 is TGTGCCAGCAGTTCTACAGGCGGCGCTTTCTTT.

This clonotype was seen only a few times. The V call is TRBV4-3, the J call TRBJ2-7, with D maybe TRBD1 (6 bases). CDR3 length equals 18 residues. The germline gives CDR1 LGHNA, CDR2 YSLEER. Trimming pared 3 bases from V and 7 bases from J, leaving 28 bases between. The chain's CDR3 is CASSQEFSRNRVSREQYF. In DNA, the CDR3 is TGCGCCAGCAGCCAGGAATTTAGTCGAAACAGGGTCTCTAGAGAGCAGTACTTC.

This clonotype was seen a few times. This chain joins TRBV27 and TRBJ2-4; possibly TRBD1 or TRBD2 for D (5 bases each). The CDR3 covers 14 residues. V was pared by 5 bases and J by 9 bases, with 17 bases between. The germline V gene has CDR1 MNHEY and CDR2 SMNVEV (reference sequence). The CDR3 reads CASSPGSFGAIQYF. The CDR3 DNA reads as TGTGCCAGCAGTCCAGGGTCCTTCGGGGCCATTCAGTACTTC.

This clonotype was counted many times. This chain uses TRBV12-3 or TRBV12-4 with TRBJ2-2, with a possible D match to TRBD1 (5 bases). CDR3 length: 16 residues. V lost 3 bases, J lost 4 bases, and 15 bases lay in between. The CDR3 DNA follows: TGTGCCAGCAGTTTCGGTCAGGGCCTTTCCACCGGGGAGCTGTTTTTT. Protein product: CASSFGQGLSTGELFF.